A few counts support the clone carrying this T cell receptor (beta chain). Trimming pared 5 bases from V and 7 bases from J, leaving 15 bases between. CDR1 and CDR2 (germline): SEHNR, FQNEAQ (reference sequence). CDR3 length equals 14 residues. The entry originates in a study of blood T cell repertoires in COVID-19. The table came from immunoSEQ multiplex PCR; TCRdb's copy has only in-frame clones and leaves some out. There are about 160,000 clones in the sample; around 90% occur only once, and approximately 3.7% lies in the top ten. This TCR was sampled from a woman aged 40 to 50 who had been exposed to COVID-19. The sequenced sample was PBMCs or T cells enriched from blood (not recorded which). The chain has TRBV7-9 and TRBJ1-3; D is unclear. The CDR3 here is CASSLQARSNTIYF. CDR3 coding DNA: TGTGCCAGCAGCCTCCAGGCCCGTTCGAACACCATATATTTT.